One sample yielded the 26 T cell receptor beta chains listed below, sequenced in a study of monozygotic twins with cystic fibrosis. The repertoire was sequenced with immunoSEQ multiplex PCR; TCRdb's copy has only in-frame clones and lacks some. The sample holds approximately 34,000 clones; about 80% are singletons and the top ten take around 1.5%. Sequenced input: blood. These receptors were taken from a girl between 2 and 10 years old with cystic fibrosis.

J is TRBJ1-5 and V is TRBV7-2, with TRBD1 identical over 7 bases. With 5 bases clipped from V and 4 bases from J, the junction kept 2 bases outside the gene matches. There are 13 residues in the CDR3. Germline-derived CDR1 and CDR2 are SGHTA and FQGNSA. CDR3 DNA: TGTGCCAGCAGCGCCAGGGGGAATCAGCCCCAGCATTTT. This translates into CASSARGNQPQHF.

This chain uses TRBV21-1 with TRBJ1-2; the D call TRBD1 from the table was never checked on the DNA. TRBV21-1 counts as a pseudogene. The CDR3 loop spans 14 amino acids. The CDR3 is CASSASQGGSGYTF. In nucleotides, the CDR3 is TGTGCCAGCAGCGCCTCTCAGGGGGGTAGCGGCTACACCTTC.

This sequence joins TRBV2 and TRBJ2-2; D not certain. Germline V CDR1 and CDR2: SNHLY, FYNNEI. Deletions cut 6 bases from V and 1 base from J, with 3 bases between. The CDR3 extends over 12 amino acids. CDR3 loop: CASSQNTGELFF. CDR3 nucleotides: TGTGCCAGCAGCCAGAACACCGGGGAGCTGTTTTTT.

This chain connects TRBV30 to TRBJ2-7, with 10 positions matching TRBD1. This CDR3 region has 14 residues. Trimming removed 1 base from V and 0 bases from J; junction bases left unmatched: 0. CDR1 is GTSNPN, CDR2 SVGIG, per germline (reference sequence). The chain's CDR3 is CAWSGTGGSYEQYF. The CDR3 nucleotides are TGTGCCTGGAGTGGGACAGGGGGCTCCTACGAGCAGTACTTC. The full variable domain, in which reference TRBV30 and TRBJ2-7 provide the parts outside the CDR3, is SQTIHQWPATLVQPVGSPLSLECTVEGTSNPNLYWYRQAAGRGLQLLFYSVGIGQISSEVPQNLSASRPQDRQFILSSKKLLLSDSGFYLCAWSGTGGSYEQYFGPGTRLTVT.

The chain links TRBV5-4 to TRBJ2-3; weak D call: TRBD2 (5 bases). The germline V gene has CDR1 SGHNT and CDR2 YYREEE (reference sequence). The germline V and J ends were trimmed by 4 bases and 5 bases, with 17 bases remaining between them. The length of the CDR3 is 15 residues. For the CDR3, the DNA is TGTGCCAGCAGCCTAGCCCCCATAAGCGGAGATACGCAGTATTTT. Translation: CASSLAPISGDTQYF.

The chain recombines TRBV5-1 with TRBJ2-7; TRBD2 agrees at 7 bases. CDR1 is SGHRS and CDR2 is YFSETQ in the germline V gene. The CDR3 has 17 residues. V gave up 3 bases and J gave up 0 bases; unmatched junction bases: 12. CDR3 amino acids: CASSWRVARGGSYEQYF. CDR3 DNA: TGCGCCAGCAGCTGGCGGGTCGCCCGCGGGGGCTCCTACGAGCAGTACTTC.

The CDR3 DNA follows: TGCGCCAGCAGCCAAGACCGGCAGGGTAGTGAGCAGTTCTTC. Translation gives CASSQDRQGSEQFF. The chain carries TRBV4-1 and TRBJ2-1, with a possible D match to TRBD1 (5 bases). Per germline, CDR1 MGHRA and CDR2 YSYEKL. V shed 0 bases and J shed 9 bases, with 12 bases lying between them. CDR3 length: 14 residues.

The chain carries TRBV5-1 and TRBJ2-1; D is perhaps TRBD1 (6 bases). Deletions cut 2 bases from V and 6 bases from J, with 15 bases between. CDR1 is SGHRS, CDR2 YFSETQ, per germline. The CDR3 length is 15 residues. CDR3 region: CASSLDDRWVNEQFF. In nucleotides, the CDR3 is TGCGCCAGCAGCTTAGACGACAGGTGGGTCAATGAGCAGTTCTTC. The complete variable domain, with remaining parts taken from reference TRBV5-1 and TRBJ2-1, reads KAGVTQTPRYLIKTRGQQVTLSCSPISGHRSVSWYQQTPGQGLQFLFEYFSETQRNKGNFPGRFSGRQFSNSRSEMNVSTLELGDSALYLCASSLDDRWVNEQFFGPGTRLTVL.

This chain joins TRBV7-9 and TRBJ1-2; 11 bases are a match to TRBD1. The CDR3 has 17 residues. Losses at the gene ends were 5 bases for V and 3 bases for J; bases not matched to a gene: 11. The V gene's germline CDR1 is SEHNR and CDR2 FQNEAQ (reference sequence). CDR3 nucleotide sequence: TGTGCCAGCAGCCGGATAGGCGGACAGGGGGCGGACTATGGCTACACCTTC. Translation gives CASSRIGGQGADYGYTF.

In the case of this clone: This sample also contains other DNA sequences that code for the same CDR3. The chain uses TRBV6-5 and TRBJ1-2; D is ambiguous. CDR3 length equals 13 residues. CDR1 is MNHEY and CDR2 is SVGAGI in the germline V gene. V gave up 0 bases and J gave up 2 bases, with 4 bases separating them. The CDR3 DNA sequence: TGTGCCAGCAGTTACTCGGGGAACTATGGCTACACCTTC. It specifies CASSYSGNYGYTF.

The chain carries TRBV29-1 and TRBJ1-2; no clear D. CDR3 length: 11 residues. The V end lost 0 bases, the J end lost 7 bases, and 6 bases lay between the germline ends. In germline, CDR1 is SQVTM, CDR2 ANQGSEA. The DNA of the CDR3 is TGCAGCGTTGAAGATGGGCTTGGCTACACCTTC. It yields the protein CSVEDGLGYTF.

The chain recombines TRBV13 with TRBJ1-1; the match to TRBD1 covers 7 bases. Germline trimming cut 0 bases from V and 4 bases from J; bases unmatched to any gene: 5. Germline loops: CDR1 PRHDT, CDR2 FYEKMQ (reference sequence). This CDR3 has 15 amino acids. This CDR3 is CASSLGQGRATEAFF. CDR3 sequence (DNA): TGTGCCAGCAGCTTAGGACAGGGGAGGGCCACTGAAGCTTTCTTT.

In DNA, the CDR3 is TGTGCCAGCAGCCTCGGAGGGGGGACGTACGAGCAGTACTTC. Its translation is CASSLGGGTYEQYF. The V call is TRBV7-2, the J call TRBJ2-7, with D perhaps given as TRBD1 or TRBD2 (6 bases each). The germline V gene has CDR1 SGHTA and CDR2 FQGNSA. This CDR3 comprises 14 residues. Trimming pared 5 bases from V and 4 bases from J, leaving 15 bases between.

J is TRBJ1-6 and V is TRBV7-3, with D uncertain. Per the germline V gene, CDR1 is SGHTA and CDR2 is FQGTGA. This CDR3 is 13 amino acids long. Trimming left V 4 bases short and J 7 bases short, with 8 bases between. CDR3 in DNA: TGTGCCAGCAGCTCCTATTTGAATTCACCCCTCCACTTT. Amino acid sequence: CASSSYLNSPLHF.

This sequence joins TRBV27 and TRBJ1-2; 8 bases are shared with TRBD1. J lost 4 bases, V lost 5 bases, and 3 bases had no gene match. CDR3 length: 13 amino acids. Germline-derived CDR1 and CDR2 are MNHEY and SMNVEV (reference sequence). CDR3 region: CASSRDRFYGYTF. The CDR3 DNA follows: TGTGCCAGCAGTAGGGACAGGTTCTATGGCTACACCTTC.

V is TRBV2 and J is TRBJ2-3; TRBD1 matches at 7 bases. Trimming took 6 bases from V and 4 from J; bases not matched to a gene: 7. CDR1 is SNHLY and CDR2 is FYNNEI in the germline V gene. The CDR3 spans 14 residues. Here the CDR3 DNA reads TGTGCCAGCAGCTGGGACAGAAGGCCAGATACGCAGTATTTT. This gives the protein CASSWDRRPDTQYF.

This clone was observed a few times. This chain connects TRBV7-2 to TRBJ1-1; TRBD1 agrees at 9 bases. Per the germline V gene, CDR1 is SGHTA and CDR2 is FQGNSA. The CDR3 has 16 residues. V dropped 1 base and J dropped 7; count of bases not matched to a gene: 10. CDR3 protein: CASSLGGDRDFGEAFF. The CDR3, as DNA: TGTGCCAGCAGCTTAGGCGGGGACAGGGACTTTGGTGAAGCTTTCTTT.

This chain joins TRBV21-1 and TRBJ1-2; the D call of TRBD1 is as the table states it, not checked on the DNA. TRBV21-1 is recorded as a pseudogene. The CDR3 spans 14 residues. The CDR3 DNA sequence: TGTGCCAGCAGCAAAGAGGCAGGGGGCTATGGCTACACCTTC. It codes for CASSKEAGGYGYTF.

This sequence joins TRBV7-2 and TRBJ1-6, with no clear D. V was cut by 1 base and J by 7 bases, with 11 bases left in between. The CDR3 length is 15 residues. The V gene's germline CDR1 is SGHTA and CDR2 FQGNSA. CDR3 residues: CASSLGSGSNSPLHF. The CDR3 nucleotides are TGTGCCAGCAGCTTAGGGTCGGGGTCGAATTCACCCCTCCACTTT. The variable domain in full, completed from reference TRBV7-2 and TRBJ1-6, reads GAGVSQSPSNKVTEKGKDVELRCDPISGHTALYWYRQSLGQGLEFLIYFQGNSAPDKSGLPSDRFSAERTGGSVSTLTIQRTQQEDSAVYLCASSLGSGSNSPLHFGNGTRLTVT.

The V and J genes are TRBV5-1 and TRBJ2-5; 10 nucleotides align to TRBD2. Germline V gives CDR1 SGHRS, CDR2 YFSETQ. Trimming removed 2 bases from V and 5 bases from J; junction bases left unmatched: 6. This CDR3 is 15 amino acids long. The CDR3 DNA follows: TGCGCCAGCAGCTTAGCGGGGGGGCAACGGGAGACCCAGTACTTC. This gives the protein CASSLAGGQRETQYF.

The V gene is TRBV6-5, the J gene TRBJ2-1; 8 bases map to TRBD1. Germline V gives CDR1 MNHEY, CDR2 SVGAGI. The CDR3 is made up of 15 amino acids. Trimming cost V 6 bases and J 0 bases; bases outside gene matches: 4. The CDR3 bases are TGTGCCAGCAGCTTACAGGGGGGCTCCTACAATGAGCAGTTCTTC. This encodes CASSLQGGSYNEQFF.

The V gene is TRBV7-9, the J gene TRBJ1-2; 7 nucleotides line up with TRBD1. From germline, CDR1 is SEHNR and CDR2 FQNEAQ (reference sequence). Losses at the gene ends were 5 bases for V and 8 bases for J; bases not matched to a gene: 5. This CDR3 is 12 amino acids long. This chain's CDR3 is CASSPTGDGYTF. In nucleotides, the CDR3 is TGTGCCAGCAGCCCTACAGGGGACGGCTACACCTTC.

The chain recombines TRBV7-6 with TRBJ1-2, with TRBD1 identical over 10 bases. This CDR3 comprises 15 residues. J was trimmed by 6 bases and V by 5 bases; bases with no gene match: 9. Germline V gene data show CDR1 as SGHVS and CDR2 as FNYEAQ. In DNA form, the CDR3 reads TGTGCCAGCAGCGAGACCGGGACAGGGGCGGATGGCTACACCTTC. This sequence encodes CASSETGTGADGYTF.

The CDR3 sequence is CASSHPRGRMNTEAFF. The DNA for the CDR3 is TGTGCCAGCAGCCATCCTAGGGGGCGTATGAACACTGAAGCTTTCTTT. The chain carries TRBV4-2 and TRBJ1-1; 7 nucleotides agree with TRBD1. J was trimmed by 0 bases and V by 3 bases; bases with no gene match: 7. Germline V gene sequence: CDR1 LGHNA, CDR2 YNFKEQ. The CDR3 spans 16 residues.

The chain combines TRBV4-1 with TRBJ2-1, with a tentative D call TRBD1 (6 bases). The length of the CDR3 is 16 residues. Germline CDR1 MGHRA, CDR2 YSYEKL. V was clipped by 0 bases and J by 5 bases, with 14 bases between them. The chain's CDR3 is CASSQDFLDRNNEQFF. The CDR3, as DNA: TGCGCCAGCAGCCAAGATTTTTTGGACAGAAACAATGAGCAGTTCTTC.

This clone came up a few times. The chain is built from TRBV5-1 and TRBJ1-2; TRBD1 matches 7 bases. Germline V gene sequence: CDR1 SGHRS, CDR2 YFSETQ. The CDR3 is 15 amino acids. The trim removed 5 bases at V and 4 bases at J, leaving 11 bases unmatched. The CDR3 DNA follows: TGCGCCAGCAGTTCGGGGGACAGTGCATTCTATGGCTACACCTTC. Amino acid sequence: CASSSGDSAFYGYTF.